This T cell receptor (beta chain) was captured by sequencing in a study of CD8 T cells in ankylosing spondylitis. In making TCR beta libraries, quantitative 5'-RACE with molecular barcodes was used. TCRdb re-called the 5' RACE reads through MiXCR, storing one row per CDR3 protein. The sample records fewer than 400,000 distinct CDR3 sequences, 14% to 15% being singletons. Germline V CDR1 and CDR2: SQVTM, ANQGSEA. The V gene end was trimmed by 7 bases and the J gene end by 7 bases; junction bases not matched to a gene: 4. The CDR3 length is 12 residues. This clonotype was seen only a few times. The gene calls are TRBV29-1 and TRBJ1-4, with 9 bases fitting TRBD1. This clonotype originated in a male donor with ankylosing spondylitis or in good health (not recorded which). Specimen: blood, either unsorted or a sorted T cell fraction (not recorded which). For the CDR3, the DNA is TGCAGCGCGGGACAGGGAGGTGAAAAACTGTTTTTT. Translation: CSAGQGGEKLFF.